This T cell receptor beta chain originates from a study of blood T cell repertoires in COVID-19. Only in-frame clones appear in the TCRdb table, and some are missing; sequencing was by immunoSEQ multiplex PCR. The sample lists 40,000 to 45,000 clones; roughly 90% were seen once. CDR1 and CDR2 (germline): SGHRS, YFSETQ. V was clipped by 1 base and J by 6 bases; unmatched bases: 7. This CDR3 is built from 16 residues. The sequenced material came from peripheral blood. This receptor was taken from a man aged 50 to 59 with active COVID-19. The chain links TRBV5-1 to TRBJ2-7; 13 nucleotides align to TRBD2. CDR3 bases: TGCGCCAGCAGCTTGCCGGGACTAGCGGGACAAAGCGAGCAGTACTTC. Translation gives CASSLPGLAGQSEQYF.